A single sample is the source of the 3 T cell receptor beta chains below, sequenced in a study of T cells after yellow fever vaccination. In TCRdb, the 5' RACE reads were re-called with MiXCR into one record per CDR3 protein. The sample shows about 320,000 distinct CDR3 sequences, around 6.8% of them seen only once. Specimen: PBMCs, collected more than 35 days after the first yellow fever vaccination. The receptors were gathered from a man younger than 30 who received the YFV17D yellow fever vaccine.

For the CDR3, the DNA is TGTGCCAGCAGTTACTCGATCCCAGGGTCGGATAGCAATCAGCCCCAGCATTTT. Amino acid sequence: CASSYSIPGSDSNQPQHF. The chain combines TRBV6-5 with TRBJ1-5; TRBD1 is a possible D gene (5 bases). This CDR3 region has 18 residues. Between the trimmed V and J ends, which lost 0 bases and 0 bases, there was a span of 15 bases. The germline CDR1 and CDR2 sequences are MNHEY and SVGAGI.

In its sample, this clonotype was seen a few times. The J gene is TRBJ2-6, the V gene TRBV4-3, with D uncertain. This CDR3 region has 15 residues. The V gene lost 4 bases and the J gene lost 4 bases, with 11 bases spanning the gap. CDR1 is LGHNA and CDR2 is YSLEER in the germline V gene. In nucleotides, the CDR3 is TGCGCCAGCAGCCTCAGCCAAACCGGGGCCAACGTCCTGACTTTC. This codes for CASSLSQTGANVLTF.

The sample holds a few counts of this clonotype. The chain is built from TRBV29-1 and TRBJ2-1; D perhaps matches TRBD2 (5 bases). From germline, CDR1 is SQVTM and CDR2 ANQGSEA. Trimming took off 7 bases at V and 8 bases at J, with 15 bases between the two ends. CDR3 length equals 12 residues. The CDR3 nucleotides read TGCAGCGCCCGCGGAGTTAGCGATGAGCAGTTCTTC. Translating it yields CSARGVSDEQFF.